The next 5 T cell receptor beta chains were all read from a single sample in a study of naive and memory T cell subsets. An equimolar mix of two oligonucleotides served as the beta constant-region primer for TRBC1 and TRBC2. Nested alpha and beta constant-region primers with the SP2 primer drove four PCR rounds on ligated cDNA. MiXCR, applied by TCRdb to the UMI-ligation and nested PCR reads, yields one record per CDR3 protein. This sample has over 65,000 distinct CDR3 sequences, with around 9% found just once. Specimen: naive CD8+ T cells from blood. All receptors come from a human donor in good health.

This clonotype showed up just a few times. This rearrangement joins TRBV13 to TRBJ2-7, with TRBD1 identical over 8 bases. The ends lost 5 bases at V and 3 bases at J; junction bases unmatched: 6. The CDR3 runs 14 residues. Germline V gives CDR1 PRHDT, CDR2 FYEKMQ (reference sequence). CDR3 DNA: TGTGCCAGCAGCCACGGACAGGGTCACTACGAGCAGTACTTC. Translation: CASSHGQGHYEQYF.

Many counts were recorded for this clonotype. V usage is TRBV6-2 or TRBV6-3 and J usage is TRBJ1-1, with D possibly being TRBD1 (6 bases). Looked up from germline, CDR1 is MNHEY and CDR2 is SVGEGT. The CDR3 length is 18 residues. Trimming shortened V by 7 bases and J by 1 base, and 25 bases separated the two germline ends. CDR3 sequence reads: CASTKGAPTGLTNTEAFF. In DNA, the CDR3 is TGTGCCAGCACCAAAGGGGCCCCGACAGGCCTGACGAACACTGAAGCTTTCTTT.

This clonotype was seen repeatedly, ten times or more. The V gene is TRBV6-1, the J gene TRBJ2-5, with D perhaps being TRBD1 or TRBD2 (5 bases each). The CDR3 has 13 residues. V gave up 5 bases and J gave up 7 bases, with 14 bases separating them. The germline V gene encodes CDR1 MNHNS and CDR2 SASEGT. CDR3 in DNA: TGTGCCAGCAGTCGCCCTGAAGGGACGACCCAGTACTTC. Amino acids: CASSRPEGTTQYF.

This clonotype was seen many times. The chain employs TRBV12-3 or TRBV12-4 and TRBJ2-1, with a weak D call TRBD2 (6 bases). The CDR3 sequence is 14 residues long. V was clipped by 3 bases and J by 0 bases, with 6 bases between them. The CDR3 DNA reads as TGTGCCAGCAGTTTCGGGAGCTCCTACAATGAGCAGTTCTTC. Protein sequence: CASSFGSSYNEQFF.

Ten or more counts support this clonotype. The genes are TRBV7-9 and TRBJ2-1, with no clear D. V was clipped by 5 bases and J by 4 bases, with 18 bases between them. CDR1 and CDR2 from the germline V gene are SEHNR and FQNEAQ (reference sequence). The CDR3 is 16 residues long. CDR3: CASSTKDGFRYNEQFF. The CDR3 nucleotides are TGTGCCAGCAGCACTAAGGACGGGTTTAGGTACAATGAGCAGTTCTTC.